Listed below are T cell receptor beta chains from one sample, sequenced in a study of T cells in tuberculosis. Sequenced by immunoSEQ multiplex PCR; TCRdb stores in-frame clones only, minus some. The table records more than 45,000 clones, approximately 86% of them present only once. Source material: CD1b-GMM tetramer-negative cells sorted from PBMCs. The origin of the receptors is an adult woman with latent tuberculosis. CDR3s include the opening cysteine and the closing phenylalanine or tryptophan. Fields, in order: V gene, clone size, D gene, J gene, CDR3 protein, CDR3 DNA. A D gene is named only where the DNA matches it firmly. The size of a clone is reported for some rows only, either as once, few or many, or as a class for expanded clones.

>TRBV19|-|-|TRBJ1-3
CASSKGLPGNTIYF
TGTGCCAGTAGTAAAGGACTCCCTGGAAACACCATATATTTT
>TRBV21-1|-|-|TRBJ1-2
CAVRGRRSYTF
TGTGCAGTAAGGGGGCGCCGAAGCTACACCTTC
>TRBV6-1|-|TRBD1|TRBJ1-2
CASRTNAGGYGYTF
TGTGCCAGCAGAACCAACGCAGGGGGCTATGGCTACACCTTC
>TRBV5-1|-|-|TRBJ2-3
CASRDASLRATDTQYF
TGCGCCAGCAGGGACGCCTCTTTGCGGGCCACAGATACGCAGTATTTT
>TRBV6-5|few|TRBD2|TRBJ2-1
CASTVSGMVEQFF
TGTGCCAGCACGGTAAGCGGGATGGTTGAGCAGTTCTTC
>TRBV6-1|-|TRBD2|TRBJ2-1
CASMGTSGINEQFF
TGTGCCAGCATGGGGACTAGCGGGATCAATGAGCAGTTCTTC
>TRBV10-3|-|-|TRBJ2-1
CAISDERRSYNEQFF
TGTGCCATCAGTGACGAGCGGCGCTCCTACAATGAGCAGTTCTTC
>TRBV7-2|-|-|TRBJ2-3
CASSLARGFTDTQYF
TGTGCCAGCAGCTTAGCGCGCGGGTTCACAGATACGCAGTATTTT
>TRBV28|once|-|TRBJ1-2
CASSLGGAEGYGYTF
TGTGCCAGCAGTTTGGGGGGGGCGGAAGGCTATGGCTACACCTTC
>TRBV9|-|TRBD1|TRBJ1-2
CASSGRQGWNYGYTF
TGTGCCAGCAGCGGCCGACAGGGTTGGAACTATGGCTACACCTTC
>TRBV18|-|TRBD2|TRBJ2-1
CASSPQLAGAEANEQFF
TGTGCCAGCTCACCACAACTAGCGGGGGCTGAGGCCAATGAGCAGTTCTTC
>TRBV4-1|once|TRBD1|TRBJ2-7
CASNQGTGWVGEQYF
TGCGCCAGCAACCAAGGGACAGGGTGGGTGGGCGAGCAGTACTTC
>TRBV7-2|-|TRBD2|TRBJ2-1
CASSASGRVSVEQFF
TGTGCCAGCAGTGCTAGCGGGAGGGTGTCCGTCGAGCAGTTCTTC
>TRBV29-1|-|-|TRBJ1-4
CSVESPGNPNEKLFF
TGCAGCGTTGAATCTCCCGGGAATCCTAATGAAAAACTGTTTTTT
>TRBV9|-|-|TRBJ1-4
CASSRTATNEKLFF
TGTGCCAGCAGTCGGACAGCCACTAATGAAAAACTGTTTTTT
>TRBV7-2|-|TRBD1|TRBJ2-1
CASSTRQGLEQFF
TGTGCCAGCAGCACCCGACAGGGCCTTGAGCAGTTCTTC
>TRBV1|-|-|TRBJ1-1
CTSSQDLVSEAFF
TGCACCAGCAGCCAAGATCTGGTCAGTGAAGCTTTCTTT
>TRBV2|-|-|TRBJ2-5
CASSDVNWGLQETQYF
TGTGCCAGCAGTGACGTAAACTGGGGACTCCAAGAGACCCAGTACTTC
>TRBV9|-|TRBD1|TRBJ2-7
CASSSTGTGVYEQYF
TGTGCCAGCAGCTCGACCGGGACAGGGGTTTACGAGCAGTACTTC
>TRBV7-3|once|TRBD2|TRBJ2-3
CASSRGASGRPTTDTQYF
TGTGCCAGCAGCCGCGGGGCTAGCGGGAGGCCAACTACAGATACGCAGTATTTT
>TRBV27|-|-|TRBJ1-5
CASSLLSPDQPQHF
TGTGCCAGCAGTTTACTCTCCCCCGATCAGCCCCAGCATTTT
>TRBV19|-|-|TRBJ1-1
CASSTGGLLNTEAFF
TGTGCCAGTAGTACAGGAGGCCTATTGAACACTGAAGCTTTCTTT
>TRBV6-5|-|-|TRBJ2-3
CASSHEGESPDTQYF
TGTGCCAGCAGTCACGAAGGAGAGTCCCCAGATACGCAGTATTTT
>TRBV15|-|TRBD2|TRBJ2-1
CATSRDGGGSYNEQFF
TGTGCCACCAGCAGAGATGGGGGGGGTTCCTACAATGAGCAGTTCTTC
>TRBV19|-|TRBD1|TRBJ2-2
CASRPGQGIGELFF
TGTGCCAGTAGACCGGGACAGGGTATCGGGGAGCTGTTTTTT
>TRBV6-6|-|-|TRBJ2-5
CASSYTQGDQETQYF
TGTGCCAGCAGTTACACACAGGGAGATCAAGAGACCCAGTACTTC
>TRBV6-6|-|TRBD1|TRBJ1-2
CASSVDRGNYGYTF
TGTGCCAGCAGTGTGGACAGGGGAAACTATGGCTACACCTTC
>TRBV5-8|-|-|TRBJ2-7
CASSLPSLEQYF
TGTGCCAGCAGCTTGCCGTCTCTCGAGCAGTACTTC
>TRBV5-1|-|TRBD1|TRBJ1-2
CASSLVPAGTGRYTPSWGYTF
TGCGCCAGCAGCTTGGTGCCCGCCGGGACAGGGCGATACACTCCCTCTTGGGGCTACACCTTC
>TRBV29-1|-|TRBD1|TRBJ1-1
CSAEGVKFQGAANTEAFF
TGCAGCGCCGAAGGGGTAAAGTTTCAGGGGGCGGCTAACACTGAAGCTTTCTTT
>TRBV6-5|-|-|TRBJ1-2
CASSYWRGASGFYTF
TGTGCCAGCAGTTACTGGAGGGGAGCCAGTGGGTTCTACACCTTC
>TRBV6-5|-|-|TRBJ1-1
CASSYSRGEAFF
TGTGCCAGCAGTTACTCAAGGGGTGAAGCTTTCTTT
>TRBV6-6|-|-|TRBJ1-1
CASSWGLNTEAFF
TGTGCCAGCAGTTGGGGCCTGAACACTGAAGCTTTCTTT
>TRBV28|-|TRBD1|TRBJ1-6
CASSSATGTLVSPLHF
TGTGCCAGCAGTTCCGCGACAGGGACCCTAGTGTCACCCCTCCACTTT
>TRBV30|-|TRBD1|TRBJ1-2
CAWRGTSTGSRGGYTF
TGTGCCTGGAGGGGGACTTCGACAGGGAGTAGGGGTGGCTACACCTTC
>TRBV29-1|-|TRBD1|TRBJ2-7
CSGGTGYEQYF
TGCAGCGGTGGGACAGGGTACGAGCAGTACTTC
>TRBV2|-|-|TRBJ1-1
CASSEYRGTEAFF
TGTGCCAGCAGTGAGTACCGGGGCACTGAAGCTTTCTTT
>TRBV19|-|-|TRBJ1-5
CASSIKGVSNQPQHF
TGTGCCAGTAGTATTAAGGGGGTAAGCAATCAGCCCCAGCATTTT
>TRBV4-3|-|TRBD1|TRBJ1-2
CASSGGQGGSYTF
TGCGCCAGCAGCGGCGGACAGGGCGGGAGCTACACCTTC
>TRBV27|-|TRBD1|TRBJ2-7
CASSGQTFYEQYF
TGTGCCAGTTCGGGACAGACTTTTTACGAGCAGTACTTC
>TRBV4-1|once|-|TRBJ2-3
CASSERGPYTDTQYF
TGCGCCAGCAGCGAACGAGGGCCCTACACAGATACGCAGTATTTT
>TRBV6-1|-|-|TRBJ2-7
CASSEGWTWKGEQYF
TGTGCCAGCAGTGAAGGGTGGACATGGAAAGGGGAGCAGTACTTC
>TRBV7-9|-|-|TRBJ1-2
CASSVGTSYGYTF
TGTGCCAGCAGCGTCGGGACATCCTATGGCTACACCTTC
>TRBV15|-|TRBD2|TRBJ2-1
CATSGPGAGGLVNEQFF
TGTGCCACCAGCGGGCCGGGGGCGGGAGGGCTGGTAAATGAGCAGTTCTTC
>TRBV15|-|TRBD2|TRBJ2-1
CATSRGGTSGRNEQFF
TGTGCCACCAGCAGAGGAGGGACTAGCGGGAGGAATGAGCAGTTCTTC
>TRBV7-2|-|-|TRBJ2-2
CASNMKFTGELFF
TGTGCCAGCAACATGAAATTCACCGGGGAGCTGTTTTTT
>TRBV7-9|-|TRBD1|TRBJ1-3
CASSLTGGENTIYF
TGTGCCAGCAGCTTAACAGGGGGCGAAAACACCATATATTTT
>TRBV7-9|-|TRBD1|TRBJ2-4
CASSFPGTDSHIQYF
TGTGCCAGCAGCTTCCCGGGGACAGACAGCCACATTCAGTACTTC
>TRBV29-1|few|TRBD2|TRBJ2-1
CSVEGLAGGTSYNEQFF
TGCAGCGTTGAGGGACTAGCGGGGGGTACCTCCTACAATGAGCAGTTCTTC
>TRBV30|-|-|TRBJ1-1
CAWSVAQRVMNTEAFF
TGTGCCTGGAGTGTAGCCCAGAGGGTCATGAACACTGAAGCTTTCTTT
>TRBV2|-|-|TRBJ1-1
CASSLTGGTEAFF
TGTGCCAGCAGTCTTACAGGCGGCACTGAAGCTTTCTTT
>TRBV10-3|-|TRBD2|TRBJ2-1
CAIRDGGIDEQFF
TGTGCCATCAGGGACGGGGGGATCGATGAGCAGTTCTTC
>TRBV7-3|-|-|TRBJ1-2
CASSLSYRAYGYTF
TGTGCCAGCAGCTTAAGCTACAGGGCCTATGGCTACACCTTC
>TRBV5-1|-|-|TRBJ1-4
CASSADSREKLFF
TGCGCCAGCAGCGCTGACAGCCGAGAAAAACTGTTTTTT